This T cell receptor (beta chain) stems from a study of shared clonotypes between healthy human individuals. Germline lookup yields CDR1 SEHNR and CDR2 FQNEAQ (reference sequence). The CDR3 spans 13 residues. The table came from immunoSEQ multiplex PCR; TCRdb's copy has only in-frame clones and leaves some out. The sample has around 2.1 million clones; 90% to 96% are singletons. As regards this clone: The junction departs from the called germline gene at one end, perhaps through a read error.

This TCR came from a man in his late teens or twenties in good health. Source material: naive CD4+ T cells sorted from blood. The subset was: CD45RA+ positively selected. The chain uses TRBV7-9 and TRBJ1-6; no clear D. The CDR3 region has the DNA TGTGCCATCAGCAGTGTGGGCTACTCACCCCTCCACTTT. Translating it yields CAISSVGYSPLHF.